This T cell receptor beta chain was sequenced in a study of T cell responses to AZD1222 COVID-19 vaccine (dated by TCRdb to the early 2020s). Context from the whole study: AZD1222 recipients whose second dose came at about 4 weeks and those whose second dose came at about 12 weeks were combined into one group, since spike-specific TCR depth and breadth did not differ between the two schedules. TCR sequencing was performed for 230 to 250 trial participants, of whom roughly 200 were given two doses of AZD1222 and around 25 were given two doses of MenACWY control vaccine. Trial participants were enrolled into age subgroups of 18-55, 56-69 and 70-plus years, which contained approximately 150, 30 and 60 TCR-sequenced participants, respectively.

The research as a whole found: In the small 56-69-year group, the increase in depth fell short of significance, most likely because of low power. CD4 TCRs associated with the vaccine covered the entire spike protein, and the dominant responses were in regions 160-218 and 743-854. Participants were mostly white British and included more females than males, and it was suggested by the authors that clonal diversity may have been underestimated. Because no day 14 peak-response samples were available, repertoires were characterized only after the peak T cell response. A significant rise in spike-specific TCR breadth and depth was observed after two AZD1222 doses relative to day 0 and relative to MenACWY recipients. Nearly half of unique spike-specific TCRs reportedly recognized epitopes outside regions mutated in the B.1.351 and B.1.1.7 variants. Only a handful of AZD1222 recipients were SARS-CoV-2 seropositive at baseline, limiting conclusions about previously exposed vaccinees.

Per the germline V gene (reference sequence), LNHDA is the CDR1 and SQIVND is the CDR2. V sheds 7 bases and J sheds 0 bases, leaving 13 bases between their ends. Taken from cysteine to phenylalanine, the CDR3 has 15 residues. The only DNA kept is the CDR3, 45 bases in frame from the first base. The time point tag for this specimen amounts to: baseline before first vaccination. Samples from vaccinated people were obtained from the UK trials COV001 and COV002, which included a single-blind randomized controlled phase 2/3 trial of AZD1222 (ChAdOx1 nCoV-19) in healthy adults. For TCRbeta chain sequencing, PBMC samples from trial participants were taken at day 0 and at day 28 after the second dose. The CDR3 regions of human TCRbeta chains were analyzed by immunosequencing. The paper's data handling went like this. Repertoire TCRs were matched against a reference library of SARS-CoV-2-specific TCRs generated with the MIRA antigen-specificity platform. Breadth was defined as the fraction of unique TCRs that were SARS-CoV-2-associated. Depth was defined as the fraction of total T cells that were SARS-CoV-2-associated. Using the MIRA data, each spike-specific TCR was assigned both to the spike region to which the TCR was reactive and to a CD4 or CD8 class. Log10-transformed breadth and depth values were compared by one-way ANOVA with Sidak's multiple comparisons tests. TCRdb obtained this table from immuneACCESS and retained in-frame rearrangements with V and J assigned. These tables miss some clones; where compared with another copy, unresolved V genes account for less than half of the shortfall, and the remainder is unexplained. The V and J calls and the clone size are those of that table, but D and trimming were determined from the DNA. The sample profile shows roughly 91,000 clones; around nine tenths of them were found once. In total, the top ten clones hold about 3% of the sample.

As concerns this clone: The antigen it recognizes is unknown. Base qualities are not at hand, and no much larger clone is one base apart.

The receptor comes from an adult in good health. The input for sequencing was peripheral blood, taken on day 0 of AZD1222 vaccination. The rearranged segments are TRBV19 and TRBJ2-1, and possibly TRBD2, on 6 matching bases. The DNA is as follows: TGTGCCAGTAACGTGGCGGGGAGCTCCTACAATGAGCAGTTCTTC. The encoded protein is CASNVAGSSYNEQFF.